This T cell receptor beta chain was sequenced during a study of cytomegalovirus exposure and HLA in healthy donors. Turning to the study itself: When roughly 420 donors were genotyped, roughly 80% of them were found to fall in the Caucasian-associated ancestry cluster. Study results and caveats: Presence/absence analysis assumed near-uniform sequencing depth across donors.

It was with 60 Vbeta and 13 Jbeta primers that the PCR ran. Only in-frame clones appear in the TCRdb table, and some are missing; sequencing was by immunoSEQ multiplex PCR. This sample has 75,000 to 90,000 clones, with 78% found just once. To note about this clone: Its antigen remains unknown.

This receptor was obtained from a male donor in good health and CMV-seropositive. The sequencing input was PBMCs.

The CDR3 DNA sequence: TGTGCCAGCAGGATTGACAGGTTCCGCTATGGCTACACCTTC. This codes for CASRIDRFRYGYTF. The chain carries TRBV28 and TRBJ1-2, with D perhaps TRBD1 (6 bases). V gave up 6 bases and J gave up 4 bases, with 15 bases separating them. The germline gives CDR1 MDHEN, CDR2 SYDVKM. The CDR3 loop spans 14 amino acids.